Described below is a single T cell receptor (beta chain) sequence and its context. The antigen remains undetermined. Each donor was a healthy Caucasian individual from Russia, aged 6 to 90. Every participating donor contributed about 10 milliliters of peripheral blood through a draw. This entry comes from a study of blood T cells in healthy people across ages. Germline CDR1 reads SGHRS; CDR2 reads YFSETQ. This CDR3 is built from 15 residues. Trimming pared 0 bases from V and 7 bases from J, leaving 14 bases between. Study-level points and caveats: For the donors, CMV status was unknown and possibly confounded expanded clonotype changes. Diversity estimates drawn from one million T cells were deemed underestimates.

A second PCR, run for roughly 7 to 11 cycles, used a sample-barcoded 5' primer plus a J-beta primer mix. TCRdb processed the 5' RACE reads anew with MiXCR; each CDR3 protein has one entry. The data hold hundreds of thousands of distinct CDR3 sequences, with 58% observed a single time. The genes are TRBV5-1 and TRBJ2-1, with D tentatively TRBD2 (6 bases). Sequencing input: blood. The sequence came from a young man in good health. The CDR3 sequence: CASSLAGLLRNEQFF. The DNA for the CDR3 is TGCGCCAGCAGCTTGGCGGGACTTCTGAGGAATGAGCAGTTCTTC.